This T cell receptor (beta chain) was observed in a study of identical twins. Study conclusions and caveats: The study based its conclusions on cross-sectional statistical analysis and did not follow the same donors.

The V and J ends lost 1 base and 6 bases respectively, with 11 bases between them. CDR3 length: 14 amino acids. Germline lookup yields CDR1 SGHVS and CDR2 FQNEAQ. TCRdb called the 5' RACE reads again in MiXCR, with one record for every CDR3 protein. The sample yields 700,000 to 950,000 distinct CDR3 sequences, approximately 13% seen once. This clonotype came up a few times. Its antigen is not known. In addition, the sample was reused for a study of yellow fever vaccine responses in identical twins.

The sample consisted of PBMCs. The chain has TRBV7-8 and TRBJ2-3; D gene unclear. This receptor was obtained from a woman younger than 35 in good health. In nucleotides, the CDR3 is TGTGCCAGCAGCTTAGTTACCGGTTGGGATACGCAGTATTTT. It is translated as CASSLVTGWDTQYF.